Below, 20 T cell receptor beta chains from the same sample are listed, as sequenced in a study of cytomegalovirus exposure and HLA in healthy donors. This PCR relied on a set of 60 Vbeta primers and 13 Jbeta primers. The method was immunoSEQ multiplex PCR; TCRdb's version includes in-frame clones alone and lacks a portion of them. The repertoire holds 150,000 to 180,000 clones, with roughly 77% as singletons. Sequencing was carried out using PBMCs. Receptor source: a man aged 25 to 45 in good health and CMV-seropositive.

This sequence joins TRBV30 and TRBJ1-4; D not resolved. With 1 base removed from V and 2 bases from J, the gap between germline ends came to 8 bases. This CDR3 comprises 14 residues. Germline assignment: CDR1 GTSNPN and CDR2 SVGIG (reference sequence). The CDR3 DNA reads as TGTGCCTGGAGTGCTCTCGGGACTAATGAAAAACTGTTTTTT. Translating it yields CAWSALGTNEKLFF.

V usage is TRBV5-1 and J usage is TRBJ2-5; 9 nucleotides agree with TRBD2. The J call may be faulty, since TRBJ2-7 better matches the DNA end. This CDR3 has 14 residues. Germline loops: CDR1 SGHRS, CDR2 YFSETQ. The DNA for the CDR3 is TGCGCCAGCAGCCGAGCTAGCGGGGAGACCGAGCAGTACTTC. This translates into CASSRASGETEQYF.

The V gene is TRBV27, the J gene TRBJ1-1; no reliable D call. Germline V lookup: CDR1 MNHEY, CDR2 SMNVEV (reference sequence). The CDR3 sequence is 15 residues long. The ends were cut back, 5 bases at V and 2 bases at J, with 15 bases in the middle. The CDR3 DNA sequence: TGTGCCAGCAGTCTTTTCCCTGAGAGTAACACTGAAGCTTTCTTT. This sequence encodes CASSLFPESNTEAFF.

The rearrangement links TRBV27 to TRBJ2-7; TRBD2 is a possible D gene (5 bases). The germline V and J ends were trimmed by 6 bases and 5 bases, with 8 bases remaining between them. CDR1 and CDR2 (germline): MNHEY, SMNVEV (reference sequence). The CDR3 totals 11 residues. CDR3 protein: CASRGVHEQYF. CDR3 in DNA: TGTGCCAGCAGGGGAGTCCACGAGCAGTACTTC.

The CDR3 bases are TGTGCCAGCAGCTTAGTTTGGATTAGCGGGGAACAAGACACCGGGGAGCTGTTTTTT. Its protein is CASSLVWISGEQDTGELFF. The chain combines TRBV11-3 with TRBJ2-2; 8 nucleotides agree with TRBD2. V was clipped by 1 base and J by 3 bases; unmatched bases: 13. This CDR3 is built from 19 residues. Germline CDR1 reads SGHNT; CDR2 reads YENEEA.

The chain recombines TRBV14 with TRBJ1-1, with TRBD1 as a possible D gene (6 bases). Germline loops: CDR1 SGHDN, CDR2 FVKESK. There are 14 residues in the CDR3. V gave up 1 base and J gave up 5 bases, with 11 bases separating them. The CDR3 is CASSQVGQGTEAFF. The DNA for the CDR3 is TGTGCCAGCAGCCAAGTCGGTCAGGGGACTGAAGCTTTCTTT.

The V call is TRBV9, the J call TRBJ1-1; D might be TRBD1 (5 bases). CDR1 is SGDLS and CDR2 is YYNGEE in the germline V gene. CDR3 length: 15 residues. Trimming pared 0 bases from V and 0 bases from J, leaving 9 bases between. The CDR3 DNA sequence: TGTGCCAGCAGCGTAGGGTGGGGCCTGAACACTGAAGCTTTCTTT. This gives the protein CASSVGWGLNTEAFF. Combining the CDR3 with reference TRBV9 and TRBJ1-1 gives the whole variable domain DSGVTQTPKHLITATGQRVTLRCSPRSGDLSVYWYQQSLDQGLQFLIQYYNGEERAKGNILERFSAQQFPDLHSELNLSSLELGDSALYFCASSVGWGLNTEAFFGQGTRLTVV.

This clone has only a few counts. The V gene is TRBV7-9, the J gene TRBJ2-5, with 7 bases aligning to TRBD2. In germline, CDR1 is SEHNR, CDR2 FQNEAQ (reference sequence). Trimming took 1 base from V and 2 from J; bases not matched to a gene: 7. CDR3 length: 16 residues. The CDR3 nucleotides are TGTGCCAGCAGCTTAGTTTCCGGCGGGGGACAAGAGACCCAGTACTTC. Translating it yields CASSLVSGGGQETQYF.

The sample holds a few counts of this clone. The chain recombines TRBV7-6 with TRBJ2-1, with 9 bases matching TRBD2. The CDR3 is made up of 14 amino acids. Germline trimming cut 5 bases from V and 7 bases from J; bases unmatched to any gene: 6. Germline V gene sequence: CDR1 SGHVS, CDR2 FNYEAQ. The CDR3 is CASSLSGGGNEQFF. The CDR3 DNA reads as TGTGCCAGCAGCCTTAGCGGGGGAGGTAATGAGCAGTTCTTC.

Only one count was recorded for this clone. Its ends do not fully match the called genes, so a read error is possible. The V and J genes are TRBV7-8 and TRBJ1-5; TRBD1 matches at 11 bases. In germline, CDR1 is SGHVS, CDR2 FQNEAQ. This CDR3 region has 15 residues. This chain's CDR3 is CASSLAGQGDQPQHF. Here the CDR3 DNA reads TGTGCCAGCAGCCTAGCGGGACAGGGGGATCAGCCCCAGCATTTT.

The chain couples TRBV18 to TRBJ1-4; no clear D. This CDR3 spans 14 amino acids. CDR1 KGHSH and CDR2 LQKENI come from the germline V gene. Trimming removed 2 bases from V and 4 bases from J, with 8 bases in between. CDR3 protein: CASSPYQNNEKLFF. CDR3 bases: TGTGCCAGCTCACCATATCAGAATAATGAAAAACTGTTTTTT.

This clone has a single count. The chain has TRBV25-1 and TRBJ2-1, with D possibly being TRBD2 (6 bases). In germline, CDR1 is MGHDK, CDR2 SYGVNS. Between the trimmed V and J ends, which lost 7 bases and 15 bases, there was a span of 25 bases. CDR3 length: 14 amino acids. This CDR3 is CASNPGLPFSGVFF. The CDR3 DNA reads TGTGCCAGCAATCCCGGACTGCCTTTTTCGGGGGTGTTCTTC. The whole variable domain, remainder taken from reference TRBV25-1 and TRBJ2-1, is EADIYQTPRYLVIGTGKKITLECSQTMGHDKMYWYQQDPGMELHLIHYSYGVNSTEKGDLSSESTVSRIRTEHFPLTLESARPSHTSQYLCASNPGLPFSGVFFGPGTRLTVL.

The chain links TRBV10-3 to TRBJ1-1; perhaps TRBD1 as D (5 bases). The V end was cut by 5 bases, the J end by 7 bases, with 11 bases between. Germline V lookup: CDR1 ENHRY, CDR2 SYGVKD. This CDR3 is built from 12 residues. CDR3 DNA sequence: TGTGCCATCAGTTATGACAGCCGTGAAGCTTTCTTT. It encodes CAISYDSREAFF.

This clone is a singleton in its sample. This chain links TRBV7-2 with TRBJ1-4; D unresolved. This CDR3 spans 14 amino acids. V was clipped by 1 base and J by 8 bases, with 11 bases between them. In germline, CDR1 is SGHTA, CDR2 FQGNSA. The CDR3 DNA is TGTGCCAGCAGCTTAGGGTATACGGGGGAAAAACTGTTTTTT. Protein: CASSLGYTGEKLFF.

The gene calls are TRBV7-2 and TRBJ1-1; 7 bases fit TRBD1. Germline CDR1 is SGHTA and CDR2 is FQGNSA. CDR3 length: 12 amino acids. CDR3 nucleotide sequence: TGTGCTGCAGGGGGGCAGAACACTGAAGCTTTCTTT. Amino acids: CAAGGQNTEAFF.

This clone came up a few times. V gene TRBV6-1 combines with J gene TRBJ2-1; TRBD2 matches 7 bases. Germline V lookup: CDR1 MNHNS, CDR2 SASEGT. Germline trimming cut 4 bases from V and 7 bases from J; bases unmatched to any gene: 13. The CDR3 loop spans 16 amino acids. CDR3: CASSAIFGLVANEQFF. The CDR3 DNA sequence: TGTGCCAGCAGTGCTATTTTCGGACTAGTCGCAAATGAGCAGTTCTTC.

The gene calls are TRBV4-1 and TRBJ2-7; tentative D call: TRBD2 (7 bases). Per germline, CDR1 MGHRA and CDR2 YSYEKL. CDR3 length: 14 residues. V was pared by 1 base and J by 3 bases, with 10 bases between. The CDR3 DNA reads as TGCGCCAGCAGCCAAGCGGGGGGCCGCTACGAGCAGTACTTC. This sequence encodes CASSQAGGRYEQYF.

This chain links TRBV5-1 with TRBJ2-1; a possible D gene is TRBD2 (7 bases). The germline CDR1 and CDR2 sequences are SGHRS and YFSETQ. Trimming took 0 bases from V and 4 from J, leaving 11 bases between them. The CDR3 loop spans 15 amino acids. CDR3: CASSLARGHYNEQFF. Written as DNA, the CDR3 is TGCGCCAGCAGCTTGGCGCGGGGGCATTACAATGAGCAGTTCTTC.

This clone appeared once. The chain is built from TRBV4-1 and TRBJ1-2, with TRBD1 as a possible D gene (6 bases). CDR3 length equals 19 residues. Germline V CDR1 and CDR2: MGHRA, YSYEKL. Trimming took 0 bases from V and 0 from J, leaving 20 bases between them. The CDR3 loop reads CASSQDLYGPGATNYGYTF. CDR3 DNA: TGCGCCAGCAGCCAAGATCTTTACGGACCAGGGGCGACTAACTATGGCTACACCTTC.

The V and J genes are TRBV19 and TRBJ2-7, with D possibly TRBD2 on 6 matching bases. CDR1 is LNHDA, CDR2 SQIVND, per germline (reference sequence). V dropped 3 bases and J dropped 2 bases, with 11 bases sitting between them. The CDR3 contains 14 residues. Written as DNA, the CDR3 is TGTGCCAGTAGTATGGGGCTAGCGCCCTACGAGCAGTACTTC. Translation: CASSMGLAPYEQYF.